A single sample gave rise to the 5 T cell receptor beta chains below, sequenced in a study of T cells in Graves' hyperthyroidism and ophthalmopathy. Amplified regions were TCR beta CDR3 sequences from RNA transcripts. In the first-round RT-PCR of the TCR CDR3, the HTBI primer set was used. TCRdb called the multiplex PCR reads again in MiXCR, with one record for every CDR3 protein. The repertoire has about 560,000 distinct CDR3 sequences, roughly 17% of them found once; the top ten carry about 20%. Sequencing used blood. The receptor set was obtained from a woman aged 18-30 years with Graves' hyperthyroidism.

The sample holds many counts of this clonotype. The CDR3 spells CASSSGGADYNSPLHF. CDR3 nucleotides: TGTGCCAGCAGTTCCGGAGGGGCCGACTATAATTCACCCCTCCACTTT. The chain is built from TRBV12-3 or TRBV12-4 and TRBJ1-6, with D perhaps TRBD1 (5 bases). Between the trimmed V and J ends, which lost 4 bases and 3 bases, there was a span of 13 bases. This CDR3 is 16 amino acids long.

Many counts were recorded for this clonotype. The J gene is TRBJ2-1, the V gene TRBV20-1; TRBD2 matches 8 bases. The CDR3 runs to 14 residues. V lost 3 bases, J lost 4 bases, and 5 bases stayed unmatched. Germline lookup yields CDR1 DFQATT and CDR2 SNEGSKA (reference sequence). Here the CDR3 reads CSASNQRGYNEQFF. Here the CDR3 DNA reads TGCAGTGCTAGTAACCAGCGGGGGTACAATGAGCAGTTCTTC.

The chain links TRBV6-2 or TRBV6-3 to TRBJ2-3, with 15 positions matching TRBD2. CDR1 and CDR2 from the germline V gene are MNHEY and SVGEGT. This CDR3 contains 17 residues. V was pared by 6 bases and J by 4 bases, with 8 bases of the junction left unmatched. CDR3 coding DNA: TGTGCCAGCAGCCGGACTAGCGGGGGGGGCTTCGCAGATACGCAGTATTTT. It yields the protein CASSRTSGGGFADTQYF.

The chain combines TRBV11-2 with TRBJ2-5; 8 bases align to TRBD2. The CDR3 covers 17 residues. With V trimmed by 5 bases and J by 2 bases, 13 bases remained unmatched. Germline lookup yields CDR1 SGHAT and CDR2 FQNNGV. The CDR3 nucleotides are TGTGCCAGCAGCCCAGGGATAACGGTAGCGGGGCAAGAGACCCAGTACTTC. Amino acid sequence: CASSPGITVAGQETQYF.

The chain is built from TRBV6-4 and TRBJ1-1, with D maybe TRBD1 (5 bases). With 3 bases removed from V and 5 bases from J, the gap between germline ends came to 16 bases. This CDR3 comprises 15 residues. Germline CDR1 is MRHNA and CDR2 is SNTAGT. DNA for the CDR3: TGTGCCAGCAGTGAAATCTACGGGGGGGGGACTGAAGCTTTCTTT. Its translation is CASSEIYGGGTEAFF.